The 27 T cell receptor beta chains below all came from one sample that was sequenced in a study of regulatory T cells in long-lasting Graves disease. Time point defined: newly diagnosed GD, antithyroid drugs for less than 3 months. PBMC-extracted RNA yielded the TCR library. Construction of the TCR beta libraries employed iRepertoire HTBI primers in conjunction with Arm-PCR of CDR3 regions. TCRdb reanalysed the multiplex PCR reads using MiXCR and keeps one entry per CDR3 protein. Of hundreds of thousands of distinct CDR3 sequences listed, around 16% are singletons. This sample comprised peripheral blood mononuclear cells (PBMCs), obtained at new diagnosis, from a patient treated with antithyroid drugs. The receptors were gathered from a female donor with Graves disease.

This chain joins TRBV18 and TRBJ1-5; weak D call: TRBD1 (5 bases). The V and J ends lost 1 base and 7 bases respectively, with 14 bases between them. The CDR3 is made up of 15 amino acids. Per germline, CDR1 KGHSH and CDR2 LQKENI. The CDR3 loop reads CASSPQWGEGQPQHF. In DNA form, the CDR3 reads TGTGCCAGCTCACCACAGTGGGGGGAGGGACAGCCCCAGCATTTT.

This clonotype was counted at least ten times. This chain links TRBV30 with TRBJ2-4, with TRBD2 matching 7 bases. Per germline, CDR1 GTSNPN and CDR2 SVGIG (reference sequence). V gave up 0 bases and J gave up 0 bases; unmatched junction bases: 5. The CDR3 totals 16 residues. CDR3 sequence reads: CAWSVLGGGAKNIQYF. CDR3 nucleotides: TGTGCCTGGAGTGTATTAGGCGGGGGAGCCAAAAACATTCAGTACTTC.

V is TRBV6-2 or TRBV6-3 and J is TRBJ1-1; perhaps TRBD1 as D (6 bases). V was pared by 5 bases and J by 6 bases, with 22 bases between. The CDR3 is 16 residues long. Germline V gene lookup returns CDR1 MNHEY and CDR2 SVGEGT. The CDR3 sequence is CASSDAQGNVEAEAFF. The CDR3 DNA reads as TGTGCCAGCAGTGACGCCCAGGGGAATGTGGAAGCTGAAGCTTTCTTT.

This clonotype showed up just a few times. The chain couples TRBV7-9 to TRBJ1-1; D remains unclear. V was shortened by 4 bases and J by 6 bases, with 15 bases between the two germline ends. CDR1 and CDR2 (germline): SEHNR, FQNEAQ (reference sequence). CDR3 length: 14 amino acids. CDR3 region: CASSSPEGAAEAFF. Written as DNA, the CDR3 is TGTGCCAGCAGCTCGCCTGAGGGAGCGGCTGAAGCTTTCTTT.

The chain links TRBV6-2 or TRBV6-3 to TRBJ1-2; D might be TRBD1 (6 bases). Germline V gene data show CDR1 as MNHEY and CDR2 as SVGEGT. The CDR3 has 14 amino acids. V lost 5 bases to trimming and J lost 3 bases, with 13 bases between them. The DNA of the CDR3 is TGTGCCAGCAGTGGACTACAGGGAGACTATGGCTACACCTTC. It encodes CASSGLQGDYGYTF.

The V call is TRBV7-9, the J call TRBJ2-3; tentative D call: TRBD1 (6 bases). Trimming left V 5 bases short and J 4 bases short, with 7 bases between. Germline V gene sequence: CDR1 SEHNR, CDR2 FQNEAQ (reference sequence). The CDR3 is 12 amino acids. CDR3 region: CASSQGSDTQYF. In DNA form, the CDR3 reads TGTGCCAGCAGCCAGGGGTCAGATACGCAGTATTTT.

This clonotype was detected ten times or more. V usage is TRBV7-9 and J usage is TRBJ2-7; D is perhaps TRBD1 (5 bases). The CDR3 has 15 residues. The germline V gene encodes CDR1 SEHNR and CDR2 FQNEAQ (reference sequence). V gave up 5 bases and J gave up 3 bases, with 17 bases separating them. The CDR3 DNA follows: TGTGCCAGCAGCCTCAGGGTATCCGCTAACTACGAGCAGTACTTC. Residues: CASSLRVSANYEQYF.

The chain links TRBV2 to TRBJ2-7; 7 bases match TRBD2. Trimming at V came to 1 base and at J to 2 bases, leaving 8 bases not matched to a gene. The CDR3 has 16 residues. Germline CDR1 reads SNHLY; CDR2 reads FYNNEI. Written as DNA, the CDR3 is TGTGCCAGCAGTGAAGTAGGTCTAGCGGCAACCTACGAGCAGTACTTC. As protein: CASSEVGLAATYEQYF.

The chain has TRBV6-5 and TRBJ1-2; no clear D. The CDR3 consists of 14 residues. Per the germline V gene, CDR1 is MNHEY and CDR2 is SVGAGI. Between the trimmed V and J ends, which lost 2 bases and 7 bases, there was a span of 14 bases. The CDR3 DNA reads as TGTGCCAGCAGTTACGACATCTCCGGGATTGGCTACACCTTC. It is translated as CASSYDISGIGYTF.

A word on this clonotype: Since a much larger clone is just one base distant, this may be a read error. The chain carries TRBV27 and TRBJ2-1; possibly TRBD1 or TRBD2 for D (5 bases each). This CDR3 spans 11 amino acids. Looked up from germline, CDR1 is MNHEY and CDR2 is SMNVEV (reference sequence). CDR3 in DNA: TGTGCCAGCAGTCGGGGCGATGAGCAGTCCTTC. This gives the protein CASSRGDEQSF.

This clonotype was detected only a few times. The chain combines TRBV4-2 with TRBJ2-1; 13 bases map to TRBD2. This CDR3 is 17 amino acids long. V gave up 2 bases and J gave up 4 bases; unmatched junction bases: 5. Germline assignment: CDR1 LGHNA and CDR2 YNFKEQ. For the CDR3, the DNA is TGTGCCAGCAGCCAACGACTAGCGGGGGGAAAGTACAATGAGCAGTTCTTC. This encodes CASSQRLAGGKYNEQFF.

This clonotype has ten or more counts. The chain's CDR3 is CASSISVSLADSNNEQFF. The DNA for the CDR3 is TGTGCCAGCAGCATTAGTGTATCTCTAGCGGACAGCAACAATGAGCAGTTCTTC. This chain connects TRBV7-9 to TRBJ2-1; possible D gene TRBD2, 7 bases. The CDR3 sequence is 18 residues long. Germline CDR1 is SEHNR and CDR2 is FQNEAQ (reference sequence). The V and J ends lost 5 bases and 5 bases respectively, with 25 bases between them.

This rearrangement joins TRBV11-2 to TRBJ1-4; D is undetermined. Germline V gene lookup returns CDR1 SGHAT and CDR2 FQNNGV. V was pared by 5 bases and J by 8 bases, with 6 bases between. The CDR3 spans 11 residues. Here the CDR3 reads CASSTIEKLFF. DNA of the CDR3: TGTGCCAGCAGCACCATCGAAAAACTGTTTTTT.

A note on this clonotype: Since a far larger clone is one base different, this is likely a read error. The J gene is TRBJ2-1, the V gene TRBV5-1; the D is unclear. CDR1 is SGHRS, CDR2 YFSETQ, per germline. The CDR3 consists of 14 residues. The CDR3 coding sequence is TGCGCCAGCAGCTTGGCCCAACGGCAAGAGACCCAGTGCTTC. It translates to CASSLAQRQETQCF.

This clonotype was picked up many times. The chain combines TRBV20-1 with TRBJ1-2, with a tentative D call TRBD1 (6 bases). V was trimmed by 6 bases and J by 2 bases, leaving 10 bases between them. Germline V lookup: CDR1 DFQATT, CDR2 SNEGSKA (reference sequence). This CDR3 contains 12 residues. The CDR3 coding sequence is TGCAGTGCCAACAGGGAAAACTATGGCTACACCTTC. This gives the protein CSANRENYGYTF.

The CDR3 DNA is TGTGCCAGCTCCGGGGAGACACGGGAGACCCAGTACTTC. Encoded protein: CASSGETRETQYF. This chain joins TRBV18 and TRBJ2-5, with D possibly being TRBD2 (5 bases). CDR3 length: 13 amino acids. V lost 6 bases to trimming and J lost 5 bases, with 13 bases between them. Germline CDR1 KGHSH, CDR2 LQKENI.

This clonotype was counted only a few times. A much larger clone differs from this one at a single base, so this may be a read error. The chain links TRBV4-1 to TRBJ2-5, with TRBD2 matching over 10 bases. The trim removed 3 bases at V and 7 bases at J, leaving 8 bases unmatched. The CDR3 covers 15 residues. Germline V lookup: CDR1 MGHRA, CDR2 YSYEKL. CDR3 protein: CASSHRLAGEGTQYF. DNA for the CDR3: TGCGCCAGCAGCCATAGGCTAGCGGGGGAAGGGACCCAGTACTTC.

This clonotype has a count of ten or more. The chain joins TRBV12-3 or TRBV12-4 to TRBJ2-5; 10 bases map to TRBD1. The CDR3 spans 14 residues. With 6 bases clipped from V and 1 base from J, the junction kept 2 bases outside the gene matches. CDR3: CASSRDRGQETQYF. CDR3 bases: TGTGCCAGCAGCCGGGACAGGGGCCAAGAGACCCAGTACTTC.

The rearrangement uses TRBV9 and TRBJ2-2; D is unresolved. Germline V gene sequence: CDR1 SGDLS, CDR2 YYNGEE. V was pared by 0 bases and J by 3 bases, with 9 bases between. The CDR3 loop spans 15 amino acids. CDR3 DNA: TGTGCCAGCAGCGTAGGCTCGAGGTACACCGGGGAGCTGTTTTTT. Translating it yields CASSVGSRYTGELFF.

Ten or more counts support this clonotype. The CDR3 is CASGGGQSGNTIYF. The CDR3, as DNA: TGTGCCAGCGGCGGGGGACAATCTGGAAACACCATATATTTT. The chain is built from TRBV2 and TRBJ1-3; TRBD1 is a possible D gene (6 bases). Per germline, CDR1 SNHLY and CDR2 FYNNEI. This CDR3 has 14 amino acids. The V gene lost 8 bases and the J gene lost 1 base, with 12 bases spanning the gap.

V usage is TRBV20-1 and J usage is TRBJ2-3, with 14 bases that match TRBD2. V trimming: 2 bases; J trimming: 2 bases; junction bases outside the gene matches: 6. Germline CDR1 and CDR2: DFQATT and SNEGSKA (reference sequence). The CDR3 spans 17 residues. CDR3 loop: CSARTPGLAGATDTQYF. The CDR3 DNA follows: TGCAGTGCTAGAACCCCGGGACTAGCGGGAGCCACAGATACGCAGTATTTT.

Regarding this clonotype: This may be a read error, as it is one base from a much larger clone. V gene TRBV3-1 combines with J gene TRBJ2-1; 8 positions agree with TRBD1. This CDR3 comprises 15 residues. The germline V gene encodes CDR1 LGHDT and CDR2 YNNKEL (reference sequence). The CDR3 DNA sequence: TGTGCCAGCAGCCAGGACAGGGACTCCTACAGTGAGCAGTTCTTC. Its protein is CASSQDRDSYSEQFF.

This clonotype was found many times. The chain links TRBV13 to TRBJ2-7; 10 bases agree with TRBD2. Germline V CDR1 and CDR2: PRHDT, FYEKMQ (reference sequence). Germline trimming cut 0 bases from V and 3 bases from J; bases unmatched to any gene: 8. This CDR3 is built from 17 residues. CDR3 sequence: CASSLGAGTSDVYEQYF. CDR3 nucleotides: TGTGCCAGCAGCTTAGGCGCAGGGACTAGCGATGTCTACGAGCAGTACTTC.

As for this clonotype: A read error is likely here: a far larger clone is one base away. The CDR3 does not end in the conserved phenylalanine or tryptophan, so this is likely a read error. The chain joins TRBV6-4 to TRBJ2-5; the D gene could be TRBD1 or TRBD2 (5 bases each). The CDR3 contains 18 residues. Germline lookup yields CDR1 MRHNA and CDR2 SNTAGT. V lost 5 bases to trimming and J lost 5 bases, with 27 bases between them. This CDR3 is CASSYLGPSAHRGETQYS. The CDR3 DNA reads TGTGCCAGCAGTTACCTGGGGCCATCAGCACACCGCGGGGAGACCCAGTACTCC.

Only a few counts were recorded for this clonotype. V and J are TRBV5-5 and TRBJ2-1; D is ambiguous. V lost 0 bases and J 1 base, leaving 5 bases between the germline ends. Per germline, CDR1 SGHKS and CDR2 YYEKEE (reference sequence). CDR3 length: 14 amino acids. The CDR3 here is CASSLAQSYNEQFF. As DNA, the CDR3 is TGTGCCAGCAGCTTGGCGCAATCCTACAATGAGCAGTTCTTC.

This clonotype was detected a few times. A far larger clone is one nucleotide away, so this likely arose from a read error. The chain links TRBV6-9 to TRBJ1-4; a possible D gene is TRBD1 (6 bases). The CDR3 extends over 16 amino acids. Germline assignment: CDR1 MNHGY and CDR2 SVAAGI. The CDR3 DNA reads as TGTGCCAGCAGTTACCAGGAGGGGACAACTGATGAAAAACTGTTTTTT. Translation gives CASSYQEGTTDEKLFF.

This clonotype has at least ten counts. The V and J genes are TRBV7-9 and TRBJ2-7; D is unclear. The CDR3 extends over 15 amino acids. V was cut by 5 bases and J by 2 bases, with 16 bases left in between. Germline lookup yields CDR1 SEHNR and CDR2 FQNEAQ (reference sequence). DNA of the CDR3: TGTGCCAGCAGCCTCATCCTAGACTTTACCTACGAGCAGTACTTC. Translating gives CASSLILDFTYEQYF. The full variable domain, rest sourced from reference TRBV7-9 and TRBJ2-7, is DTGVSQNPRHKITKRGQNVTFRCDPISEHNRLYWYRQTLGQGPEFLTYFQNEAQLEKSRLLSDRFSAERPKGSFSTLEIQRTEQGDSAMYLCASSLILDFTYEQYFGPGTRLTVT.